The source of this T cell receptor beta chain is a study of blood T cell repertoires in COVID-19 (dated by TCRdb to 2019 to 2021). With regard to the full study: Samples from collaborators originated in the United States, Italy and Spain and spanned both the acute and convalescent phases of COVID-19. The prospective study material was composed of cDNA or gDNA derived from T cells, B-cell-depleted T cells, or PBMCs. Deeply sampled blood TCRbeta repertoires from subjects exposed to, actively infected with, or recovered from COVID-19 were included in the dataset. The repertoires were released in a freely available public database intended as a resource for research on the immune response to SARS-CoV-2. Samples were obtained from the ongoing ImmuneRACE study (first 160 participants) and from some 1,300 subjects provided by 6 global collaborators. The sample metadata nearly always contained a de-identified subject ID, COVID-19 status, age in years and sex. HLA class I and class II types, where available, came from metadata supplied by the sample provider rather than from assay-based typing.

Study-wide findings and limitations: Clinical and demographic metadata were provided uncurated, with the amount varying by source and participant.

Another Seattle source contributed samples from volunteer blood donors who had recovered from COVID-19. Collaborating institutions collected whole blood in K2EDTA tubes following their own protocols. Collaborator samples were shipped for TCRbeta analysis as frozen whole blood, isolated PBMCs, or DNA extracted from either sample type. With respect to this clone: No cognate antigen has been identified for it. Per-base qualities were not stored, and no clone one base away is much larger.

V and J lose 5 bases and 2 bases, and a span of 19 bases separates them. Measured from the cysteine to the phenylalanine, the CDR3 is 16 residues long. The retained sequence is limited to the CDR3, 48 bases, with the frame set at the first base. From the germline V gene, CDR1 is MDHEN and CDR2 is SYDVKM. The immunoSEQ Assay, a bias-controlled multiplex PCR, was used to amplify TCRbeta CDR3 regions from genomic DNA. Under the source paper's analysis protocol: The number of nucleated cells in each sample was estimated from the amplification of reference gene primers within the assay. To quantify the absolute abundance of each unique TCRbeta CDR3 rearrangement, sequence reads were collapsed and filtered. Productive Simpson clonality was computed per sample as the square root of Simpson's diversity index over productive rearrangements. The table was pulled from immuneACCESS by TCRdb, which kept in-frame rearrangements only. Such tables lose some clones; where checked, under half of the loss comes from unresolved V genes, and the rest has no known cause. V, J and clone size reflect that table, while D and trimming were determined from the DNA. This sample comprises 110,000 or so clones, about 88% of them detected only once. 8.4% of the sample rests with the top ten.

Recombination connected TRBV28 to TRBJ2-7; the D segment could be TRBD2, given 7 matching bases. The clonotype comes from a woman aged 70-85 years who had recovered from COVID-19. Sequencing used peripheral blood. The CDR3 region has the sequence CASSPGGGASPYEQYF. The DNA sequence follows: TGTGCCAGCAGTCCAGGAGGGGGGGCGTCGCCCTACGAGCAGTACTTC.